This paragraph covers one T cell receptor beta chain sequence. Its antigen is not known. The sample belongs to a study of somatic mutations in cytotoxic T cells in rheumatoid arthritis. Overall study findings and caveats: Antigens targeted by the expanded CD8+ clones were unknown. Per patient, the largest CD8+ clone was found to exceed 20% of CD8+ cells in about an eighth of the roughly 60 cases. Age-matched healthy controls and rheumatoid arthritis patients had CD8+ T-cell clonality that did not differ significantly.

Controls that were healthy consisted of blood donors whose median age was about 60 years (range roughly 21-70), with 55% female. Sequenced by immunoSEQ multiplex PCR; TCRdb stores in-frame clones only, minus some. The profile covers some 27,000 clones, with just under 75% appearing a single time and approximately 9.4% taken by the ten largest. The V end lost 2 bases, the J end lost 8 bases, and 21 bases lay between the germline ends. The CDR3 extends over 16 amino acids. The germline CDR1 and CDR2 sequences are MNHNS and SASEGT. The V call is TRBV6-1, the J call TRBJ1-2; D uncertain. The TCR comes from a woman younger than 35 in good health. The specimen was CD8+ T cells sorted from blood. In nucleotides, the CDR3 is TGTGCCAGCAGTGAAAAGAGGGCTACCCTCTCGTCGGGCTACACCTTC. Translated: CASSEKRATLSSGYTF.